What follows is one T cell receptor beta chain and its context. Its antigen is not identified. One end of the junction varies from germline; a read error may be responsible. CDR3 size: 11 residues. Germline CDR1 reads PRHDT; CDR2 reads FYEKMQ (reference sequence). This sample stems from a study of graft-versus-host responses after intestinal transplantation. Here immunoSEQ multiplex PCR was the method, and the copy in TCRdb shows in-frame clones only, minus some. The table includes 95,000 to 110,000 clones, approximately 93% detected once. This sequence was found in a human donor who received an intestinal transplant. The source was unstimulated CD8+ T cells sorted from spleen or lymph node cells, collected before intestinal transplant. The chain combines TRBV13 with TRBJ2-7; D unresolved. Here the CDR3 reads CASSLSGEQCF. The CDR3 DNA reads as TGTGCCAGCAGCTTATCTGGCGAGCAGTGCTTC.